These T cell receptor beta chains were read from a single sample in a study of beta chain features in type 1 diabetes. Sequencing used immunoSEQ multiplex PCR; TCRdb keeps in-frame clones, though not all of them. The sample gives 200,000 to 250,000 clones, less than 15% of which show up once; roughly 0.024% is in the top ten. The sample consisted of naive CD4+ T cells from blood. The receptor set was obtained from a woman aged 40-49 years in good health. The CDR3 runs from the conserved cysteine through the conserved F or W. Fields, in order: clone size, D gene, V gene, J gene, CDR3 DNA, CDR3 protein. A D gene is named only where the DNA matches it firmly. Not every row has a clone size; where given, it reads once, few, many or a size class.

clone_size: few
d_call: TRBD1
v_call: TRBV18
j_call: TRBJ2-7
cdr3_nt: TGTGCCAGCTCAAGCCGGGACAGTGATACCTACGAGCAGTACTTC
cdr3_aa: CASSSRDSDTYEQYF

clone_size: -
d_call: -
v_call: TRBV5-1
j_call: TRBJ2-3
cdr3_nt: TGCGCCAGCAGCTTGTCAGGGGGGACCACAGATACGCAGTATTTT
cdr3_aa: CASSLSGGTTDTQYF

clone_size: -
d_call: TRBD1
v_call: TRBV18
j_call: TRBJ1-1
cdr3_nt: TGTGCCAGCTCACCCCTGACAGGGACGAACACTGAAGCTTTCTTT
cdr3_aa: CASSPLTGTNTEAFF

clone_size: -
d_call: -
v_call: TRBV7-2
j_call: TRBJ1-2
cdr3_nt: TGTGCCAGCAGCTTAGATGTCGCCCACAGTAATGGCTACACCTTC
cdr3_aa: CASSLDVAHSNGYTF

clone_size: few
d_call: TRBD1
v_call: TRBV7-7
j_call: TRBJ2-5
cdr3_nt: TGTGCCAGCAGCGAACAACCGGGACAGGGAGGAGAGACCCAGTACTTC
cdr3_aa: CASSEQPGQGGETQYF

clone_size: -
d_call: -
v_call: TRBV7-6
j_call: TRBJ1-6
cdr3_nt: TGTGCCAGTAGGTCAGGGGTGGTGGACTCACCCCTCCACTTT
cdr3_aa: CASRSGVVDSPLHF

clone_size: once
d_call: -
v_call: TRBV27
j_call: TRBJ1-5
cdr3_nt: TGTGCCAGCAGTTCTCCAGACCAGGGCAATCAGCCCCAGCATTTT
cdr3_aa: CASSSPDQGNQPQHF

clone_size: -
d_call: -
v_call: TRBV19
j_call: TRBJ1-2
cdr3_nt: TGTGCCAGTAGCGGCGGCGGCTACACCTTC
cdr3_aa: CASSGGGYTF

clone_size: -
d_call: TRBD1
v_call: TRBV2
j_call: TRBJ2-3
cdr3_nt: TGTGCCATCACCTTGGACAGGGGGCGGACGAGCACAGATACGCAGTATTTT
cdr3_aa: CAITLDRGRTSTDTQYF

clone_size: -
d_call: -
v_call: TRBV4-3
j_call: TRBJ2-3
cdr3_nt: TGCGCCAGCAGCCAAGAACCCCTAGCAGGAGATACGCAGTATTTT
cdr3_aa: CASSQEPLAGDTQYF

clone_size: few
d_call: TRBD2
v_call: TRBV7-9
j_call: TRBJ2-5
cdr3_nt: TGTGCCAGCAGCCCCCGGACTAGCGGGGGCCAAGAGACCCAGTACTTC
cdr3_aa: CASSPRTSGGQETQYF

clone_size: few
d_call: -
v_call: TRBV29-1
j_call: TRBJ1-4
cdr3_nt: TGCAGCGTGGTGGGGGCAGCTAATGAAAAACTGTTTTTT
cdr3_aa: CSVVGAANEKLFF

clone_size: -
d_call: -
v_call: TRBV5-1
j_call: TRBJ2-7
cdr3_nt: TGCGCCAGCAGCCACTCCCATAGCGGCGAGCAGTACTTC
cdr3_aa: CASSHSHSGEQYF

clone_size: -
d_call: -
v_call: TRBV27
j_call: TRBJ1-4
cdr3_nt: TGTGCCAGCAGTTCCGGGGGTAATGAAAAACTGTTTTTT
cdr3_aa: CASSSGGNEKLFF

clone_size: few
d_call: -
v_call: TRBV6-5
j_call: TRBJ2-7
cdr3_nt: TGTGCCAGCAGTTACGACAGCTCCTCCTACGAGCAGTACTTC
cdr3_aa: CASSYDSSSYEQYF

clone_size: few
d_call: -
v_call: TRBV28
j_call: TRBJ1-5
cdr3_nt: TGTGCCAGCAGCCTCGCGGATAATAGCAATCAGCCCCAGCATTTT
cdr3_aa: CASSLADNSNQPQHF

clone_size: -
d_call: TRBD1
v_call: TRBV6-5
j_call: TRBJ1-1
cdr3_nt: TGTGCCTCAATTAGGACAGGGAACACTGAAGCTTTCTTT
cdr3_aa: CASIRTGNTEAFF

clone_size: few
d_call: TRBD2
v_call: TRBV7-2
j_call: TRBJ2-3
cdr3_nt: TGTGCCAGCAGCAAAACTAGCGGGGGGACAGATACGCAGTATTTT
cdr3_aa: CASSKTSGGTDTQYF

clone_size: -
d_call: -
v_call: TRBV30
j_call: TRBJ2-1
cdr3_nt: TGTGCCTGGAGAAGTGTAAAATTTTCTTTCGGGGTTATCCGCAATGAGCAGTTCTTC
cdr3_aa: CAWRSVKFSFGVIRNEQFF

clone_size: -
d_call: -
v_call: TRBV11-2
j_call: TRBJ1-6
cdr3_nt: TGTGCCAGCAGCTTAGGTCGGGGGAAGTATAATTCACCCCTCCACTTT
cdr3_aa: CASSLGRGKYNSPLHF

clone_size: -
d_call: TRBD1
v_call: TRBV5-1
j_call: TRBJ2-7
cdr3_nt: TGCGCCAGCAGCCTATCACTACAGGGGTCTGGCGAGCAGTACTTC
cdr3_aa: CASSLSLQGSGEQYF

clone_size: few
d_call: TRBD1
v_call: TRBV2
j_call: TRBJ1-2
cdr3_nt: TGTGCCAGCAGTGAAGCCTCAGGGGGCTATGGCTACACCTTC
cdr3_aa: CASSEASGGYGYTF

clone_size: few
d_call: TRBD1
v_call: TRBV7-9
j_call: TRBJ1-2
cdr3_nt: TGTGCCAGCAGCCCTCCAGGGGGTAACTATGGCTACACCTTC
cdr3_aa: CASSPPGGNYGYTF

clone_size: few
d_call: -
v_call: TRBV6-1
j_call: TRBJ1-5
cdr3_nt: TGTGCCAGCAACCTACAGGGACCCATGGGATTCCCCCAGCATTTT
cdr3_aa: CASNLQGPMGFPQHF

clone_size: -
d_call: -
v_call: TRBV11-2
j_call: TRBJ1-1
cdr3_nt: TGTGCCAGCAGCTTAGTCCCAGGGAACACTGAAGCTTTCTTT
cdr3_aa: CASSLVPGNTEAFF

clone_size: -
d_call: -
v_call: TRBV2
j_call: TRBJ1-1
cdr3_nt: TGTGCCAGCAGTGAAGGATCCAGGGTGGAAGCTTTCTTT
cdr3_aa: CASSEGSRVEAFF

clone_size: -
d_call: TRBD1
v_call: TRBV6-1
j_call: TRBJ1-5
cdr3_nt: TGTGCCAGCTCGGGACAGGGAGGGCAGCCCCAGCATTTT
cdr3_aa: CASSGQGGQPQHF

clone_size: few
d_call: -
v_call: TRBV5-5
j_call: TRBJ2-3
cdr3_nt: TGTGCCAGCAGCTTGTCCGGGGGTAGCACAGATACGCAGTATTTT
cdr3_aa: CASSLSGGSTDTQYF

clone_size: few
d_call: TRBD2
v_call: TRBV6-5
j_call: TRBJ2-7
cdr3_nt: TGTGCCAGCAGTTACGCCGCGGGGGGCCCGACCTACGAGCAGTACTTC
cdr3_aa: CASSYAAGGPTYEQYF

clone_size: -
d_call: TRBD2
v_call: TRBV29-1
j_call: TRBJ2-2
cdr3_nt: TGCAGCGTTGAGCTAGCGGTGAACACCGGGGAGCTGTTTTTT
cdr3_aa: CSVELAVNTGELFF

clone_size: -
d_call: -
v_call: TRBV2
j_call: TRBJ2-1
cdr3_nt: TGTGCCAGCAGACGGGACAACTACAATGAGCAGTTCTTC
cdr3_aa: CASRRDNYNEQFF

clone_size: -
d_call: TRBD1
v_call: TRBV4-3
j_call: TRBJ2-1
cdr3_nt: TGCGCCAGCAGCCAAATATTGGACAGGATAAAAAATGAGCAGTTCTTC
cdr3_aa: CASSQILDRIKNEQFF

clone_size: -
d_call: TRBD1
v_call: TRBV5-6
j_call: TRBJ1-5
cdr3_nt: TGTGCCAGCAGCTACTGGACAGGACGCAATCAGCCCCAGCATTTT
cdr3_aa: CASSYWTGRNQPQHF

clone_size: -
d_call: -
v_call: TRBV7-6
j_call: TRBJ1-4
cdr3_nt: TGTGCCAGCAGCCCCCTGGGGCGCGAAAAACTGTTTTTT
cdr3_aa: CASSPLGREKLFF

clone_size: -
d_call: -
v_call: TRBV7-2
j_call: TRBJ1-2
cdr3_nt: TGTGCCAGCAGCCCCGGGGAGGCCTCCTATGGCTACACCTTC
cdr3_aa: CASSPGEASYGYTF

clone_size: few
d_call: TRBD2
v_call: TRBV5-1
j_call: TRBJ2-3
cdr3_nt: TGCGCCTCGTGGAATAGCGGGGGAAGCACAGATACGCAGTATTTT
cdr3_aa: CASWNSGGSTDTQYF

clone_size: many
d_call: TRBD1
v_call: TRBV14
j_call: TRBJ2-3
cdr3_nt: TGTGCCAGCAGCAGGAGACAGGGGGCAGATACGCAGTATTTT
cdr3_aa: CASSRRQGADTQYF